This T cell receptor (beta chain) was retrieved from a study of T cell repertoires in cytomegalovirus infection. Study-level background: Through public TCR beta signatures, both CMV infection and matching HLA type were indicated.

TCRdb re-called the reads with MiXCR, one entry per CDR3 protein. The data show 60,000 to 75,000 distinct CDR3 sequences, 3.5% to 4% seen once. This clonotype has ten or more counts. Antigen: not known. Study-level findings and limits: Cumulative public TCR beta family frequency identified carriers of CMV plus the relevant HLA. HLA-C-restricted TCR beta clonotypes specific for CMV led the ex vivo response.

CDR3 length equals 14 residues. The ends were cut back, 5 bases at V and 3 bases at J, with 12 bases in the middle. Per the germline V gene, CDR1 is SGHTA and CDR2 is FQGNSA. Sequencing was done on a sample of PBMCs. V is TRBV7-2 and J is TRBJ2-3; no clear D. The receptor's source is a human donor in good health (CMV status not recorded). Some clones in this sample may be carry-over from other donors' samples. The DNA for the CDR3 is TGTGCCAGCAGCCAACCTCTGAGGACAGATACGCAGTATTTT. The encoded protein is CASSQPLRTDTQYF.